This T cell receptor beta chain was obtained from a study of shared clonotypes between healthy human individuals. This table comes from immunoSEQ multiplex PCR, and its TCRdb copy is limited to in-frame clones, with some not included. Of 500,000 or so clones in the sample, 95% to 97% were seen once. V was pared by 1 base and J by 8 bases, with 20 bases between. This CDR3 has 17 amino acids. Looked up from germline, CDR1 is SEHNR and CDR2 is FQNEAQ (reference sequence). The chain links TRBV7-9 to TRBJ1-4; maybe TRBD1 (5 bases). The specimen was naive CD4+ T cells sorted from blood. The subset: CD45RA+ positively selected. The receptor was isolated from a young woman in good health. This CDR3 reads CASSLVPLGAAGEKLFF. The CDR3 nucleotides read TGTGCCAGCAGCTTAGTCCCCCTTGGGGCGGCTGGCGAAAAACTGTTTTTT. Looking up the rest from reference TRBV7-9 and TRBJ1-4 gives the full variable domain: DTGVSQNPRHKITKRGQNVTFRCDPISEHNRLYWYRQTLGQGPEFLTYFQNEAQLEKSRLLSDRFSAERPKGSFSTLEIQRTEQGDSAMYLCASSLVPLGAAGEKLFFGSGTQLSVL.